Listed here are 14 T cell receptor beta chains from one sample, sequenced in a study of blood T cells in healthy people across ages. A second PCR, run for about 6 to 12 cycles, used a sample-barcoded 5' primer plus a J-beta primer mix. In TCRdb, the 5' RACE reads were re-called with MiXCR into one record per CDR3 protein. The data show approximately 2,000,000 distinct CDR3 sequences, with roughly two fifths seen just once and roughly 23% held by the top ten. The sequenced sample consisted of blood. These receptors all come from a human donor in good health.

This clonotype has only a few counts. The V call is TRBV5-1, the J call TRBJ2-7; either TRBD1 or TRBD2 may fit D (5 bases each). The assigned J gene may be wrong: the sequence end matches TRBJ2-5 better. Germline CDR1 is SGHRS and CDR2 is YFSETQ. CDR3 length equals 15 residues. CDR3 amino acids: CASSLLRGSGETQYF. DNA of the CDR3: TGCGCCAGCAGCTTGCTTCGGGGTTCAGGGGAGACCCAGTACTTC.

The rearrangement joins TRBV6-5 to TRBJ2-1; possible D gene TRBD1, 5 bases. The CDR3 totals 13 residues. Trimming pared 8 bases from V and 2 bases from J, leaving 10 bases between. Per the germline V gene, CDR1 is MNHEY and CDR2 is SVGAGI. CDR3 sequence (DNA): TGTGCCAGCGGTAACAGGCCCTACAATGAGCAGTTCTTC. It specifies CASGNRPYNEQFF.

This clonotype has only a few counts. J is TRBJ2-3 and V is TRBV5-8; the D gene is possibly TRBD1 (5 bases). The CDR3 sequence is 16 residues long. Trimming shortened V by 0 bases and J by 4 bases, and 15 bases separated the two germline ends. Looked up from germline, CDR1 is SGHTS and CDR2 is YDEGEE. Written as DNA, the CDR3 is TGTGCCAGCAGCTTGGGGTCCAGGGTCCTCCCAGATACGCAGTATTTT. Its protein product is CASSLGSRVLPDTQYF.

This clonotype was seen a few times. V usage is TRBV20-1 and J usage is TRBJ2-7; D might be TRBD1 or TRBD2, each matching 6 bases. Trimming took off 3 bases at V and 5 bases at J, with 11 bases between the two ends. The CDR3 extends over 12 amino acids. Germline CDR1 DFQATT, CDR2 SNEGSKA (reference sequence). The CDR3 protein is CSARRGRNEQYF. The CDR3, as DNA: TGCAGTGCTAGGAGGGGGAGGAACGAGCAGTACTTC.

This clonotype was seen many times. The chain uses TRBV6-1 and TRBJ2-1; 7 nucleotides line up with TRBD1. This CDR3 is built from 15 residues. J gave up 5 bases and V 1 base, and 5 bases lay outside the gene matches. From germline, CDR1 is MNHNS and CDR2 SASEGT. For the CDR3, the DNA is TGTGCCAGCAGTGAAGAAGGGACAGATCACAATGAGCAGTTCTTC. Translated: CASSEEGTDHNEQFF.

Only a few counts were recorded for this clonotype. This chain links TRBV5-1 with TRBJ2-7; 9 positions agree with TRBD2. The ends lost 0 bases at V and 0 bases at J; junction bases unmatched: 7. Per germline, CDR1 SGHRS and CDR2 YFSETQ. CDR3 length: 17 residues. CDR3 loop: CASSLEPSGITSYEQYF. The CDR3 DNA reads as TGCGCCAGCAGCTTGGAACCTAGCGGGATAACCTCCTACGAGCAGTACTTC.

The V and J genes are TRBV5-1 and TRBJ2-1, with 7 bases identical to TRBD1. J was trimmed by 3 bases and V by 0 bases; bases with no gene match: 6. Looked up from germline, CDR1 is SGHRS and CDR2 is YFSETQ. The CDR3 runs to 16 residues. This CDR3 is CASSLVGTENYNEQFF. CDR3 in DNA: TGCGCCAGCAGCTTGGTAGGGACAGAGAACTACAATGAGCAGTTCTTC.

The chain uses TRBV28 and TRBJ1-2; no definite D call. The V end was cut by 6 bases, the J end by 7 bases, with 15 bases between. Germline CDR1 and CDR2: MDHEN and SYDVKM. The CDR3 is 13 residues long. The CDR3 sequence is CASSRYSVGGYTF. CDR3 coding DNA: TGTGCCAGCAGCCGATACTCCGTGGGTGGCTACACCTTC.

This sequence joins TRBV4-1 and TRBJ1-1, with D possibly matching TRBD1 (5 bases). V was cut by 1 base and J by 8 bases, with 14 bases left in between. There are 14 residues in the CDR3. Germline CDR1 reads MGHRA; CDR2 reads YSYEKL. The CDR3: CASSQGSGVGEAFF. For the CDR3, the DNA is TGCGCCAGCAGCCAAGGGTCGGGGGTAGGGGAAGCTTTCTTT.

The chain carries TRBV25-1 and TRBJ1-2, with D tentatively TRBD1 (6 bases). The CDR3 is made up of 17 amino acids. The V end was cut by 0 bases, the J end by 5 bases, with 19 bases between. Per germline, CDR1 MGHDK and CDR2 SYGVNS. In nucleotides, the CDR3 is TGTGCCAGCAGTGAATATTATACCGTGGACAGAAAGTATGGCTACACCTTC. Its protein product is CASSEYYTVDRKYGYTF.

About this clonotype: Its ends do not fully match the called genes, so a read error is possible. The V gene is TRBV7-9, the J gene TRBJ2-7, with D perhaps assigned TRBD1 or TRBD2 (5 bases each). CDR3 length: 12 amino acids. Germline CDR1 is SEHNR and CDR2 is FQNEAQ (reference sequence). The CDR3 region has the DNA TGTGCCGGCAGCCTAGGGACGGGCGAGCAGTACTTC. Protein sequence: CAGSLGTGEQYF. The full variable domain, its missing parts supplied by reference TRBV7-9 and TRBJ2-7, is DTGVSQNPRHKITKRGQNVTFRCDPISEHNRLYWYRQTLGQGPEFLTYFQNEAQLEKSRLLSDRFSAERPKGSFSTLEIQRTEQGDSAMYLCAGSLGTGEQYFGPGTRLTVT.

A few counts support this clonotype. The chain joins TRBV29-1 to TRBJ2-4, with D possibly being TRBD2 (6 bases). With the DNA end fitting TRBJ2-7 better, the J assignment may be wrong. This CDR3 contains 12 residues. Germline-derived CDR1 and CDR2 are SQVTM and ANQGSEA. CDR3 loop: CSVRGVNYEQYF. The CDR3 coding sequence is TGCAGCGTTCGCGGGGTAAACTACGAGCAGTACTTC.

The chain links TRBV6-1 to TRBJ1-2; D perhaps matches TRBD1 (5 bases). Trimming cost V 7 bases and J 5 bases, with 17 bases left between them. CDR3 size: 14 residues. The germline V gene has CDR1 MNHNS and CDR2 SASEGT. The CDR3 coding sequence is TGTGCCAGCACCTCTGGGGGATGGGGATATGGCTACACCTTC. It encodes CASTSGGWGYGYTF.

This clonotype occurred a few times. V and J are TRBV7-6 and TRBJ1-2, with 8 bases that match TRBD1. Trimming took 5 bases from V and 1 from J; bases not matched to a gene: 6. The CDR3 totals 15 residues. Germline-derived CDR1 and CDR2 are SGHVS and FNYEAQ. The CDR3 is CASSPQGALNYGYTF. CDR3 nucleotide sequence: TGTGCCAGCAGCCCTCAGGGGGCCCTTAACTATGGCTACACCTTC.